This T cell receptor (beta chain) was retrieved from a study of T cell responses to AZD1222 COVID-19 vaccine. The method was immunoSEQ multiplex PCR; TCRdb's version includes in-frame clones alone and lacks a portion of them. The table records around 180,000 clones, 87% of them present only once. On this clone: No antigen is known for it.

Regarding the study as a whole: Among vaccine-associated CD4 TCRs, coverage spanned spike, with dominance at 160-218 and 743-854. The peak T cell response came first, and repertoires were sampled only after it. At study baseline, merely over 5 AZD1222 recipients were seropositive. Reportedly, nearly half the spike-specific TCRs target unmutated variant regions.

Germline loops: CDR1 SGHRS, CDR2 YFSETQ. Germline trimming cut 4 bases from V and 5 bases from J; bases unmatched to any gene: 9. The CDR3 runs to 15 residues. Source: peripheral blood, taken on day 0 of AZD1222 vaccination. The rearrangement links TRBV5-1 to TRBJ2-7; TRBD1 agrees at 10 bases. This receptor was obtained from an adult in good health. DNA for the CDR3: TGCGCCAGCAGCCATGGGACAGGGGACGGGCACGAGCAGTACTTC. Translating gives CASSHGTGDGHEQYF.